This TCR beta chain was documented in a study of shared clonotypes between healthy human individuals. Study details: The donor pool was made up of a couple of women and three men aged 18 to 49. The study used three CD4 naive, three CD4 memory, two CD8 naive and one CD8 memory plate per donor. Study observations and caveats: All-four-donor shared clonotypes had higher generation probabilities than non-shared clonotypes did.

Turning to this clone: The antigen is undetermined.

Cells designated naive CD8 were CD45RO-negative and were positively selected for CCR7, with terminally differentiated effector memory CD45RA+ cells excluded. The V end was cut by 5 bases, the J end by 4 bases, with 25 bases between. The CDR3 has 18 amino acids. CDR1 and CDR2 from the germline V gene are MNHEY and SMNVEV (reference sequence). The DNA input per sorted-subset replicate PCR was 150 to 200 ng, corresponding to roughly 31,000 T cell genomes. The repertoire was sequenced with immunoSEQ multiplex PCR; TCRdb's copy has only in-frame clones and lacks some. The sample carries fewer than 800,000 clones, 92% recorded once.

V usage is TRBV27 and J usage is TRBJ2-3; D assignment may be TRBD1 or TRBD2 (6 bases each). The receptor's source is a young man in good health. The sequencing input was naive CD8+ T cells sorted from blood. The chain's CDR3 is CASSPYPTRGAVSDTQYF. The CDR3 coding sequence is TGTGCCAGCAGTCCGTACCCGACAAGGGGGGCGGTTTCAGATACGCAGTATTTT.